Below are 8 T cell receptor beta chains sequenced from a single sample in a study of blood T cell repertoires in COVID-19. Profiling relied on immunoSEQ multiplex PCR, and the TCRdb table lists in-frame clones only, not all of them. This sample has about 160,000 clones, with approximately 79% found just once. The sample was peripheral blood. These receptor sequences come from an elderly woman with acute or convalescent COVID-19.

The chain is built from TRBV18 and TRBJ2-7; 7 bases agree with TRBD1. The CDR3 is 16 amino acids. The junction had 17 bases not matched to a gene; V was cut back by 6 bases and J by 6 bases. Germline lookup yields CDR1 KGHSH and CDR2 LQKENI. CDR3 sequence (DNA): TGTGCCAGCTCCACCGTCACACAGGGGTCTTCGGGCGAGCAGTACTTC. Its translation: CASSTVTQGSSGEQYF.

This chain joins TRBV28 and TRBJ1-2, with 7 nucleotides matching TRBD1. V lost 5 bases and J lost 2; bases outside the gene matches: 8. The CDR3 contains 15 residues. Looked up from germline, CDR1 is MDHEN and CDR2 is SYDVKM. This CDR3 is CASSTMGTANYGYTF. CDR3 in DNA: TGTGCCAGCAGTACGATGGGGACAGCGAACTATGGCTACACCTTC.

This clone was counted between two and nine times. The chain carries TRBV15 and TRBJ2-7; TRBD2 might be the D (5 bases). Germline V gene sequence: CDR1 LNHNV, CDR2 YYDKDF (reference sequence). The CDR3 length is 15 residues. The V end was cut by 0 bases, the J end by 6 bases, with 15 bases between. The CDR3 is CATSRDLARGGEQYF. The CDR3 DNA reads TGTGCCACCAGCAGAGATTTGGCTAGAGGAGGCGAGCAGTACTTC.

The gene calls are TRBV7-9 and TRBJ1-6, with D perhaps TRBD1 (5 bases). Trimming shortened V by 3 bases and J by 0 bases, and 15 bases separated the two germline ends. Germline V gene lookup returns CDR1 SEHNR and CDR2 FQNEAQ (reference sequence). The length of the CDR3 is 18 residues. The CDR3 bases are TGTGCCAGCAGCTTGACGGGACTCAGGAGCTCCTATAATTCACCCCTCCACTTT. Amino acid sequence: CASSLTGLRSSYNSPLHF.

CDR3 in DNA: TGTGCCAGCAGCTTGACGGAGGGGGCTCAAGATGGCTACACCTTC. This gives the protein CASSLTEGAQDGYTF. The V gene is TRBV5-6, the J gene TRBJ1-2; TRBD1 agrees at 7 bases. Germline V gene data show CDR1 as SGHDT and CDR2 as YYEEEE. The CDR3 consists of 15 residues. J lost 6 bases, V lost 1 base, and 9 bases had no gene match.

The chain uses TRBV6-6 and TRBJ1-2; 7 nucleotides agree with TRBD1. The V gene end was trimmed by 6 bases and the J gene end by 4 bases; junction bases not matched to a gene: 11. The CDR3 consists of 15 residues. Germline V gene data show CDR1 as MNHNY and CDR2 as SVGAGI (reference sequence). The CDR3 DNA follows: TGTGCCAGCAGCCCGGACAGGATTGGAGGCTATGGCTACACCTTC. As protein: CASSPDRIGGYGYTF.

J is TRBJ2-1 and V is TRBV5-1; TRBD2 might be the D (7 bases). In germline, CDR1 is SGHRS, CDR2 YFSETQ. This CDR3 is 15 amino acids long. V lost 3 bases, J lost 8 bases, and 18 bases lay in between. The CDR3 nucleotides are TGCGCCAGCAGCTCCAGGGGAGGGCGGATGGATGAGCAGTTCTTC. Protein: CASSSRGGRMDEQFF.

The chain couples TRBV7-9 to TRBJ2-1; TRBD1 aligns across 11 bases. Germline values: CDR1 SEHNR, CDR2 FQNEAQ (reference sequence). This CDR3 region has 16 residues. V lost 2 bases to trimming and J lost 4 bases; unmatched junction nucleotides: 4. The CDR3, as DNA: TGTGCCAGCAGCTTATCCGGGACAGGGGGGTACAATGAGCAGTTCTTC. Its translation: CASSLSGTGGYNEQFF.